This T cell receptor (beta chain) was sequenced during a study of cytomegalovirus exposure and HLA in healthy donors. At the level of the study: Out of a few hundred genotyped donors, less than 90% belonged to the Caucasian-associated ancestry cluster.

This PCR relied on a set of 60 Vbeta primers and 13 Jbeta primers. Profiled with immunoSEQ multiplex PCR; TCRdb holds only in-frame clones, not every one. The sample consists of over 50,000 clones, 77% of them appearing once. About this clone: The antigen is unknown.

Study results and limitations: Later examination showed HLA-associated TCR beta chains had greater clonal expansion than equally common others. Approximately 18,000 TCR beta sequences were associated with HLA alleles at 0.05 false discovery rate in a later analysis.

The source is a female donor in good health and CMV-seronegative. The sample comprised PBMCs.

The DNA of the CDR3 is TGTGCCAGCAGCCCCCCAATCCTGAGCTCTGGAAACACCATATATTTT. Translated, it gives CASSPPILSSGNTIYF. The rearrangement uses TRBV4-2 and TRBJ1-3; D not resolved. Germline V CDR1 and CDR2: LGHNA, YNFKEQ. The V end was cut by 4 bases, the J end by 0 bases, with 13 bases between. This CDR3 contains 16 residues.